This T cell receptor (beta chain) was observed in a study of a mutant IDH1 vaccine in newly diagnosed glioma. The time point is: week 11, during vaccination. The investigators gave 300 ug of mutant IDH1 20-mer peptide in each vaccine dose, together with topical imiquimod. V lost 5 bases to trimming and J lost 3 bases, with 17 bases between them. Germline V lookup: CDR1 SGHAT, CDR2 FQNNGV. The CDR3 has 15 residues. Comment on this clone: The target antigen is unknown.

Sequencing was performed with immunoSEQ multiplex PCR; in TCRdb, only in-frame clones are kept and a portion is missing. This sample has 100,000 to 120,000 clones, with 85% to 90% found just once. This chain connects TRBV11-2 to TRBJ2-7; the D call may be TRBD1 or TRBD2 (6 bases each). This clonotype was sampled from a woman aged 45 to 65 with glioma. The specimen was PBMCs, collected from a glioma patient whose treatment included an IDH1 peptide vaccine. The CDR3: CASSPLVEGHYEQYF. CDR3 DNA sequence: TGTGCCAGCAGCCCCTTGGTGGAGGGACACTACGAGCAGTACTTC. The full variable domain, in which reference TRBV11-2 and TRBJ2-7 provide the parts outside the CDR3, is EAGVAQSPRYKIIEKRQSVAFWCNPISGHATLYWYQQILGQGPKLLIQFQNNGVVDDSQLPKDRFSAERLKGVDSTLKIQPAKLEDSAVYLCASSPLVEGHYEQYFGPGTRLTVT.